The present TCR beta chain was sequenced within a study of cytomegalovirus exposure and HLA in healthy donors. PCR was performed using 60 Vbeta and 13 Jbeta primers. Profiled with immunoSEQ multiplex PCR; TCRdb holds only in-frame clones, not every one. The sample includes around 180,000 clones, about 90% of them seen just once. Trimming removed 0 bases from V and 0 bases from J, with 15 bases in between. The CDR3 is made up of 17 amino acids. Germline V lookup: CDR1 SGHDT, CDR2 YYEEEE. The chain carries TRBV5-6 and TRBJ1-1, with a tentative D call TRBD1 (5 bases). The receptor comes from a girl less than two years old in good health and CMV-seronegative. Sequenced sample: PBMCs. The DNA of the CDR3 is TGTGCCAGCAGCTTGGTAGGAGTTTGGGGCATGAACACTGAAGCTTTCTTT. Translated, it gives CASSLVGVWGMNTEAFF.